The sequence of this T cell receptor (beta chain) was determined in a study of cytomegalovirus exposure and HLA in healthy donors. Overall study results and limits: On later analysis, the bulk of CMV-associated TCR beta chains appeared to be HLA-restricted.

The primer mix had 60 Vbeta and 13 Jbeta primers. Generated by immunoSEQ multiplex PCR, the TCRdb table keeps only in-frame clones and is missing some. This table holds 100,000 or so clones, over 60% found once. In germline, CDR1 is SNHLY, CDR2 FYNNEI. The CDR3 extends over 13 amino acids. Deletions cut 6 bases from V and 5 bases from J, with 13 bases between. On this clone itself: What it binds is unknown.

This TCR was sampled from a man aged 40-49 years in good health and CMV-seropositive. The chain couples TRBV2 to TRBJ1-1, with D hard to call. Input material: PBMCs. The CDR3 DNA reads as TGTGCCAGCAGCACGGACTCGGGTACTGAAGCTTTCTTT. This sequence encodes CASSTDSGTEAFF.